One and the same sample provided the 28 T cell receptor beta chains below, sequenced in a study of human T cells and chemical hapten exposure. The sample's time point: healthy volunteer bleed at 6 weeks. Unfractionated whole blood yielded the extracted total RNA. TCRdb reprocessed the RACE reads via MiXCR and lists one record per CDR3 protein. This sample yields about 77,000 distinct CDR3 sequences, of which about 8.6% are seen a single time; 1.7% belongs to the top ten. Sequenced material: whole blood. These receptors came from a female donor in good health. Some clones in this sample may be carry-over from other donors' samples.

This clonotype was observed at least ten times. This chain connects TRBV29-1 to TRBJ1-5, with D perhaps TRBD1 (5 bases). CDR1 is SQVTM and CDR2 is ANQGSEA in the germline V gene. CDR3 length: 14 residues. The V and J ends lost 4 bases and 6 bases respectively, with 16 bases between them. This CDR3 is CSVAGPDPRQPQHF. The CDR3 region has the DNA TGCAGCGTTGCGGGACCGGACCCCCGTCAGCCCCAGCATTTT. Variable domain in full (rest from reference TRBV29-1 and TRBJ1-5): SAVISQKPSRDICQRGTSLTIQCQVDSQVTMMFWYRQQPGQSLTLIATANQGSEATYESGFVIDKFPISRPNLTFSTLTVSNMSPEDSSIYLCSVAGPDPRQPQHFGDGTRLSIL.

This clonotype was detected a few times. Here the CDR3 DNA reads TGTGCCAGCAGTTACTTACAGGGGAAAAATCAGCCCCAGCATTTT. Translation: CASSYLQGKNQPQHF. The chain joins TRBV6-5 to TRBJ1-5; 7 nucleotides agree with TRBD1. This CDR3 has 15 amino acids. Per the germline V gene, CDR1 is MNHEY and CDR2 is SVGAGI. The junction had 4 bases not matched to a gene; V was cut back by 1 base and J by 4 bases.

Details on this clonotype: Germline is not matched at one junction end, which may reflect a read error. The chain uses TRBV6-1 and TRBJ2-6; unclear D gene. The length of the CDR3 is 16 residues. The germline V gene encodes CDR1 MNHNS and CDR2 SASEGT. CDR3 in DNA: TGTGCCAACAGTTTCTCTAAGACCTCTGGGGCCAACGTCCTGACTTTC. Translation: CANSFSKTSGANVLTF.

Only a few counts were recorded for this clonotype. The V and J genes are TRBV4-2 and TRBJ2-3, with TRBD2 matching 14 bases. Germline values: CDR1 LGHNA, CDR2 YNFKEQ. The V and J ends lost 1 base and 2 bases, in that order; junction bases with no gene match: 2. This CDR3 is 17 amino acids long. The CDR3: CASSQGTSGGPTDTQYF. CDR3 nucleotide sequence: TGTGCCAGCAGCCAAGGGACTAGCGGGGGGCCCACAGATACGCAGTATTTT.

The chain carries TRBV18 and TRBJ1-1; possible D gene TRBD1, 5 bases. The germline CDR1 and CDR2 sequences are KGHSH and LQKENI. The CDR3 covers 16 residues. Trimming shortened V by 3 bases and J by 0 bases, and 14 bases separated the two germline ends. The CDR3 here is CASSPRQTALNTEAFF. In DNA form, the CDR3 reads TGTGCCAGCTCACCCCGCCAGACAGCCTTGAACACTGAAGCTTTCTTT.

The chain carries TRBV12-3 or TRBV12-4 and TRBJ1-5; possibly TRBD1 for D (5 bases). The CDR3 extends over 13 amino acids. Trimming stripped 6 bases from V and 0 bases from J, with 6 bases between. The CDR3 bases are TGTGCCAGCAGGGGACGTAGCAATCAGCCCCAGCATTTT. This sequence encodes CASRGRSNQPQHF.

This clonotype showed up just a few times. The J gene is TRBJ1-2, the V gene TRBV5-1; weak D call: TRBD1 (5 bases). Deletions cut 4 bases from V and 7 bases from J, with 14 bases between. The CDR3 spans 13 residues. From germline, CDR1 is SGHRS and CDR2 YFSETQ. The CDR3 sequence: CASSRDGALGYTF. The CDR3 DNA follows: TGCGCCAGCAGCCGAGACGGGGCCCTTGGCTACACCTTC.

This clonotype was recorded many times. CDR3 region: CATSSQLENSPLHF. The CDR3 DNA reads as TGTGCCACCAGCTCCCAACTGGAGAATTCACCCCTCCACTTT. The chain couples TRBV15 to TRBJ1-6; D not certain. V lost 5 bases, J lost 7 bases, and 12 bases lay in between. The CDR3 is 14 residues long. Germline V gene sequence: CDR1 LNHNV, CDR2 YYDKDF (reference sequence).

This clonotype has only a few counts. This sequence joins TRBV6-5 and TRBJ2-3; possible D gene TRBD2, 6 bases. Germline CDR1 MNHEY, CDR2 SVGAGI. Trimming took off 2 bases at V and 1 base at J, with 10 bases between the two ends. The CDR3 runs to 15 residues. The CDR3 DNA reads as TGTGCCAGCAGTTACGACGGGGGTGGCACAGATACGCAGTATTTT. Its protein is CASSYDGGGTDTQYF.

The chain recombines TRBV20-1 with TRBJ2-1; D may be TRBD1 (8 bases). Trimming cost V 0 bases and J 4 bases, with 16 bases left between them. The CDR3 has 16 residues. Looked up from germline, CDR1 is DFQATT and CDR2 is SNEGSKA (reference sequence). This CDR3 is CSARDSGGGGYNEQFF. CDR3 coding DNA: TGCAGTGCTAGAGATTCAGGGGGCGGGGGATACAATGAGCAGTTCTTC.

The table lists this clonotype with many counts. The gene calls are TRBV27 and TRBJ2-3, with 12 positions matching TRBD1. CDR3 length: 16 amino acids. V lost 5 bases and J lost 4; bases outside the gene matches: 7. Germline CDR1 and CDR2: MNHEY and SMNVEV (reference sequence). The CDR3 is CASSNRDRGRPDTQYF. The CDR3 DNA sequence: TGTGCCAGCAGTAACCGGGACAGGGGGCGTCCAGATACGCAGTATTTT.

This clonotype came up many times. CDR3 region: CSASPWLTSGGTDTQYF. The CDR3 DNA reads TGCAGTGCTAGCCCTTGGCTGACTAGCGGGGGTACAGATACGCAGTATTTT. V usage is TRBV20-1 and J usage is TRBJ2-3; 12 bases map to TRBD2. Germline V gene sequence: CDR1 DFQATT, CDR2 SNEGSKA (reference sequence). The ends lost 3 bases at V and 3 bases at J; junction bases unmatched: 10. The CDR3 is 17 residues long.

This clonotype was seen repeatedly, ten times or more. At one of its ends the junction is not consistent with the germline gene, which may arise from a read error. This chain joins TRBV29-1 and TRBJ1-2, with D perhaps matching TRBD1 (5 bases). This CDR3 spans 12 amino acids. Looked up from germline, CDR1 is SQVTM and CDR2 is ANQGSEA. The CDR3 DNA follows: TGCAGCGTGAGGACACCTAATTATGGCTACACCTTC. This gives the protein CSVRTPNYGYTF. Together with reference TRBV29-1 and TRBJ1-2, the CDR3 gives the full variable domain: SAVISQKPSRDICQRGTSLTIQCQVDSQVTMMFWYRQQPGQSLTLIATANQGSEATYESGFVIDKFPISRPNLTFSTLTVSNMSPEDSSIYLCSVRTPNYGYTFGSGTRLTVV.

This clonotype was recorded many times. The chain couples TRBV18 to TRBJ2-3; 10 nucleotides align to TRBD2. CDR1 is KGHSH, CDR2 LQKENI, per germline. The CDR3 spans 19 residues. With 2 bases clipped from V and 4 bases from J, the junction kept 15 bases outside the gene matches. Here the CDR3 reads CASSPLSSGGSKGADTQYF. The CDR3 nucleotides read TGTGCCAGCTCACCATTATCTAGCGGGGGATCCAAAGGCGCAGATACGCAGTATTTT.

This clonotype was seen many times. This chain uses TRBV3-1 with TRBJ2-3; TRBD1 agrees at 8 bases. Germline values: CDR1 LGHDT, CDR2 YNNKEL (reference sequence). V trimming: 3 bases; J trimming: 1 base; junction bases outside the gene matches: 6. This CDR3 contains 16 residues. CDR3 region: CASSHRQGYGTDTQYF. DNA for the CDR3: TGTGCCAGCAGCCACAGACAGGGGTACGGCACAGATACGCAGTATTTT.

This clonotype has just a few counts. The chain employs TRBV7-9 and TRBJ2-4, with 7 nucleotides matching TRBD2. CDR1 and CDR2 (germline): SEHNR, FQNEAQ (reference sequence). V lost 1 base to trimming and J lost 13 bases; unmatched junction nucleotides: 7. The CDR3 has 13 residues. CDR3 in amino acids: CASSLGVAGEQYF. DNA of the CDR3: TGTGCCAGCAGCTTAGGTGTCGCGGGGGAGCAGTACTTC.

There are many counts of this clonotype. The V call is TRBV24-1, the J call TRBJ2-7; a possible D gene is TRBD1 (6 bases). V was trimmed by 6 bases and J by 0 bases, leaving 8 bases between them. The CDR3 has 13 amino acids. CDR1 and CDR2 from the germline V gene are KGHDR and SFDVKD. Written as DNA, the CDR3 is TGTGCCACCAGTCGGGACACCTCCTACGAGCAGTACTTC. Its protein product is CATSRDTSYEQYF.

In its sample, this clonotype was seen many times. J is TRBJ1-1 and V is TRBV7-9; possibly TRBD1 for D (5 bases). The CDR3 covers 15 residues. Germline CDR1 reads SEHNR; CDR2 reads FQNEAQ (reference sequence). The ends were cut back, 5 bases at V and 3 bases at J, with 16 bases in the middle. CDR3 sequence (DNA): TGTGCCAGCAGCCCAGCGTGGGGACGGGACACTGAAGCTTTCTTT. Protein product: CASSPAWGRDTEAFF.

Concerning this clonotype itself: This clone may be a read error of a much larger clone one base away. The chain has TRBV27 and TRBJ1-5; unclear D gene. The CDR3 runs to 14 residues. Germline lookup yields CDR1 MNHEY and CDR2 SMNVEV (reference sequence). V lost 7 bases, J lost 6 bases, and 16 bases lay in between. The CDR3 sequence is CASILDERTQPQHF. The CDR3 DNA is TGTGCCAGCATTCTGGACGAGAGAACTCAGCCCCAGCATTTT.

This clonotype was picked up a small number of times. The chain links TRBV7-2 to TRBJ1-5; possibly TRBD1 for D (5 bases). The CDR3 length is 15 residues. The ends were cut back, 1 base at V and 2 bases at J, with 9 bases in the middle. Germline V CDR1 and CDR2: SGHTA, FQGNSA. CDR3 DNA sequence: TGTGCCAGCAGCTTAGACGGGGCAGGCAATCAGCCCCAGCATTTT. Protein product: CASSLDGAGNQPQHF.

In DNA form, the CDR3 reads TGCGCCAGCAGCTTTCCTCAGACAGATACGCAGTATTTT. Amino acid sequence: CASSFPQTDTQYF. The chain couples TRBV5-1 to TRBJ2-3; D remains ambiguous. Trimming removed 2 bases at V and 3 bases at J, with 7 bases between. In germline, CDR1 is SGHRS, CDR2 YFSETQ. The CDR3 covers 13 residues.

This clonotype was counted at least ten times. This chain joins TRBV6-1 and TRBJ2-1; the match to TRBD2 covers 14 bases. The V gene's germline CDR1 is MNHNS and CDR2 SASEGT. This CDR3 region has 14 residues. The junction had 3 bases not matched to a gene; V was cut back by 4 bases and J by 10 bases. The CDR3, as DNA: TGTGCCAGCAGTGCCGGGACTAGCGGGGGAGAGCAGTTCTTC. It specifies CASSAGTSGGEQFF.

The chain uses TRBV5-1 and TRBJ1-6; D is possibly TRBD1 (5 bases). Trimming stripped 4 bases from V and 0 bases from J, with 23 bases between. CDR3 length: 20 amino acids. Germline values: CDR1 SGHRS, CDR2 YFSETQ. CDR3: CASSRDGGTGLSSYNSPLHF. In nucleotides, the CDR3 is TGCGCCAGCAGCCGCGACGGAGGGACGGGTCTCAGCTCCTATAATTCACCCCTCCACTTT.

A word on this clonotype: A much more abundant neighbour one base away suggests this may be a read error. This chain connects TRBV12-3 or TRBV12-4 to TRBJ2-7; D gene ambiguous. The CDR3 is made up of 11 amino acids. The CDR3 DNA reads as TGTGCCGGCAGTCAAGGACGGGAGCAGTACTTC. Protein sequence: CAGSQGREQYF.

This clonotype was counted at least ten times. The chain carries TRBV7-2 and TRBJ2-5; TRBD2 is a possible D gene (7 bases). Between the trimmed V and J ends, which lost 2 bases and 2 bases, there was a span of 15 bases. The CDR3 contains 16 residues. Germline CDR1 SGHTA, CDR2 FQGNSA. The CDR3 here is CASSLRVGGPQETQYF. CDR3 nucleotides: TGTGCCAGCAGCTTAAGAGTGGGGGGGCCACAAGAGACCCAGTACTTC.

This clonotype was counted many times. This sequence joins TRBV2 and TRBJ2-7; D gene uncertain. V was shortened by 8 bases and J by 3 bases, with 11 bases between the two germline ends. This CDR3 comprises 12 residues. The germline V gene has CDR1 SNHLY and CDR2 FYNNEI. The CDR3 here is CASGVSNYEQYF. CDR3 DNA sequence: TGTGCCAGCGGTGTGTCTAACTACGAGCAGTACTTC.

With regard to this clonotype: A read error is possible here, since a much larger clone lies one base away. V and J are TRBV20-1 and TRBJ1-6; TRBD1 is a possible D gene (5 bases). The CDR3 loop spans 15 amino acids. Germline V CDR1 and CDR2: DFQATT, SNEGSKA (reference sequence). The CDR3: CSGLTGGSYNSPLNF. CDR3 nucleotides: TGCAGTGGACTCACAGGAGGGTCCTATAATTCACCCCTCAACTTT.

This clonotype was observed a handful of times. V is TRBV7-2 and J is TRBJ2-3, with 11 bases lining up with TRBD2. The CDR3 covers 15 residues. V dropped 5 bases and J dropped 6; count of bases not matched to a gene: 7. Germline V gene data show CDR1 as SGHTA and CDR2 as FQGNSA. The CDR3 sequence: CASSASSGRTDTQYF. The CDR3 nucleotides read TGTGCCAGCAGCGCGTCTAGCGGGAGGACGGATACGCAGTATTTT.